The present TCR beta chain was sequenced within a study of cytomegalovirus exposure and HLA in healthy donors. Study-level results: It was in a later analysis that TCR association rates were seen to vary by HLA locus, highest for DRB1 and lowest for HLA-C. Earlier analysis looked at TCR beta V segments, and most were productive about 87% or about 30% of the time.

About this clone itself: Antigen unknown.

Germline assignment: CDR1 SGHAT and CDR2 FQDESV (reference sequence). The CDR3 consists of 13 residues. With 5 bases removed from V and 2 bases from J, the gap between germline ends came to 10 bases. PCR was performed using 60 Vbeta and 13 Jbeta primers. Data came from immunoSEQ multiplex PCR; TCRdb stores just in-frame clones and leaves some out. The data contain some 220,000 clones, 78% of them singletons. This chain connects TRBV11-1 to TRBJ2-7, with D perhaps TRBD1 (6 bases). The clonotype was recovered from a boy younger than 18 in good health and CMV-seronegative. Material for sequencing was PBMCs. The CDR3, as DNA: TGTGCCAGCAGCGACAGGTTTACCTACGAGCAGTACTTC. It codes for CASSDRFTYEQYF. The full variable domain, with the rest looked up from reference TRBV11-1 and TRBJ2-7, is EAEVAQSPRYKITEKSQAVAFWCDPISGHATLYWYRQILGQGPELLVQFQDESVVDDSQLPKDRFSAERLKGVDSTLKIQPAELGDSAMYLCASSDRFTYEQYFGPGTRLTVT.